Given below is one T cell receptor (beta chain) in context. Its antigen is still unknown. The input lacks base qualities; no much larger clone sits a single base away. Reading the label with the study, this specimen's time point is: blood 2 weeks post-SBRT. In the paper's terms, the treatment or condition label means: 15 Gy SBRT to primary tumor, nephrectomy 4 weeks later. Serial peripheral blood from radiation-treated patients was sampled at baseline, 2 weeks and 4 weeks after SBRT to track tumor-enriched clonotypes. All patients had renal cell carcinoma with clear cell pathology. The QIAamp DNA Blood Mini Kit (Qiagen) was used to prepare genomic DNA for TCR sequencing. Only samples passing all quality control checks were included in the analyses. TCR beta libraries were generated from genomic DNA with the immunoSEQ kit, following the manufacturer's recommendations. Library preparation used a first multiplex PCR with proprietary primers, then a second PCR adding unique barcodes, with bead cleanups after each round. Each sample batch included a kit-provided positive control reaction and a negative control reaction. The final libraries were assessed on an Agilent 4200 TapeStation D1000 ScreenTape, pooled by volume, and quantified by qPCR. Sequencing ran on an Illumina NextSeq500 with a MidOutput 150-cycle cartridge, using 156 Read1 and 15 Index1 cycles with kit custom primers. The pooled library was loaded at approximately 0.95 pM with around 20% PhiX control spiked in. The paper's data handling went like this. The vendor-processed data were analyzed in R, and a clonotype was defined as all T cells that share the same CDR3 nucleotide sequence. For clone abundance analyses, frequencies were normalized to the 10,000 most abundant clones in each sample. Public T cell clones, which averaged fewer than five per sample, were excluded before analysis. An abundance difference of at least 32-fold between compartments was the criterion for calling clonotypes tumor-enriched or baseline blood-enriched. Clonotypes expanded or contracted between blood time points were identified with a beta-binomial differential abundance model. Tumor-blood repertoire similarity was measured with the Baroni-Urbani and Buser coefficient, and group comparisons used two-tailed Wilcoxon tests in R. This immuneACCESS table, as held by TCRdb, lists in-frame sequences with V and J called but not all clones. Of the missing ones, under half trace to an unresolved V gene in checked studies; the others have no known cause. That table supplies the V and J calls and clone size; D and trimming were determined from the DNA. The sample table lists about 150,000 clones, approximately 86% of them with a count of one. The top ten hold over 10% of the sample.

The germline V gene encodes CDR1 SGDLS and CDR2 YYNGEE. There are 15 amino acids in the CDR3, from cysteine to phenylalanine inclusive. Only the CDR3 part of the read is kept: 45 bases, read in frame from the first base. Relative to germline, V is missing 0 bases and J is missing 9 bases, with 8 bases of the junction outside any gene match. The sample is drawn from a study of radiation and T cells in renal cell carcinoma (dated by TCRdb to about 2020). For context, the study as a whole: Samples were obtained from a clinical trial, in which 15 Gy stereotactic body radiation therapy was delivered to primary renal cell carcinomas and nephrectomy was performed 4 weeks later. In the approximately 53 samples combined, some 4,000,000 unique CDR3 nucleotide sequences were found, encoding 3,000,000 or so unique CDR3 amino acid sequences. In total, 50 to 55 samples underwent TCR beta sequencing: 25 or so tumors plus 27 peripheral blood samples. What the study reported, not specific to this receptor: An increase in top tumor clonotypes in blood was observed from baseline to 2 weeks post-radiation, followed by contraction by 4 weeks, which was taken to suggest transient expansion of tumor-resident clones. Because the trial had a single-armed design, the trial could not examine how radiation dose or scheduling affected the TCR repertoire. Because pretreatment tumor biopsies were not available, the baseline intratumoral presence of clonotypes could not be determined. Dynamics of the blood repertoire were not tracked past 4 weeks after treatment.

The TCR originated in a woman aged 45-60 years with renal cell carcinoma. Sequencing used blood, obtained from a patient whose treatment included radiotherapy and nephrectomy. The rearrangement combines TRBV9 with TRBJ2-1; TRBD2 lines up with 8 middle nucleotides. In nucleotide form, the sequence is TGTGCCAGCAGCGTAGATGGTAGCGGGGTGTTTGAGCAGTTCTTC. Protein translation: CASSVDGSGVFEQFF.